This TCR beta chain was captured in a study of T cells in Graves' hyperthyroidism and ophthalmopathy. Notes on the study in general: Classification by a 13 V-J model distinguished ophthalmopathy from stable hyperthyroidism.

The CDR3 contains 16 residues. Germline values: CDR1 MGHRA, CDR2 YSYEKL. Diagnosis relied on clinical symptoms, serum thyroxine and TRAb, thyroid ultrasound and orbital computed tomography. This clonotype was found a few times. Antigen: not known. A single base separates this from a much larger clone, so it may be a read error. The TCR beta CDR3 regions underwent amplification using RNA transcripts as the source. The HTBI primer set was used in a first-round RT-PCR of the TCR CDR3. One entry per CDR3 protein results from TCRdb running MiXCR on the multiplex PCR reads. Among about 520,000 distinct CDR3 sequences listed, roughly a quarter were seen once.

The genes are TRBV4-1 and TRBJ1-2; D not resolved. The source is a woman aged 25 to 45 with Graves' ophthalmopathy. Material for sequencing was blood. DNA of the CDR3: TGCGCCCGCAGCCAAGGAGATGGCAGACATAACTATGGCTACACCTTC. It is translated as CARSQGDGRHNYGYTF.